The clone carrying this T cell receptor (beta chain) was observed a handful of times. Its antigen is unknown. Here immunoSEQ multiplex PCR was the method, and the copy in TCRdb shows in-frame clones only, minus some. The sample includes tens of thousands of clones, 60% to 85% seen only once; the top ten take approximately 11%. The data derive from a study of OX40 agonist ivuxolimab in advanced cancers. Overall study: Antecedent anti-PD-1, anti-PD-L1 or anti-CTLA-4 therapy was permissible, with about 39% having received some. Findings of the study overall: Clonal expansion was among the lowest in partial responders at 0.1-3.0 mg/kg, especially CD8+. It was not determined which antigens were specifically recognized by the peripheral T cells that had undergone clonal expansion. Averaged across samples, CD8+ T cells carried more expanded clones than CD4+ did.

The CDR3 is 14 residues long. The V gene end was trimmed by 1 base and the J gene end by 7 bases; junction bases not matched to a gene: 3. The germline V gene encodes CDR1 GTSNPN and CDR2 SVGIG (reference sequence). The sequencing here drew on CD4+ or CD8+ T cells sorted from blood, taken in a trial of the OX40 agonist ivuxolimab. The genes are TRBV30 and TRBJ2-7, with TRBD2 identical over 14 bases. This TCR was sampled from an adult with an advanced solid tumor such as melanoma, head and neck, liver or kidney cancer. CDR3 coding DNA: TGTGCCTGGAGTGGAGGGACTAGCGGGAGAGAGCAGTACTTC. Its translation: CAWSGGTSGREQYF.